A single sample gave rise to the 30 T cell receptor beta chains below, sequenced in a study of graft-versus-host responses after intestinal transplantation. Irradiated stimulators labeled with violet dye, approximately 200,000 in number, were plated with approximately 200,000 CFSE-labeled responders. Some clones are missing from TCRdb's copy, which holds only in-frame ones; the method was immunoSEQ multiplex PCR. The sample shows over 6,500 clones, roughly 24% of them seen only once. The sample was alloreactive CD8+ T cells from a mixed lymphocyte reaction culture, taken before transplantation. Sample subset: CFSE-low proliferating T cells sorted from roughly six-day pre-transplant mixed lymphocyte reaction (GvH or HvG direction). These receptors came from a human patient who was an organ donor for intestinal transplantation.

The sample holds a few counts of this clone. This rearrangement joins TRBV4-2 to TRBJ1-2; D is uncertain. Germline CDR1 is LGHNA and CDR2 is YNFKEQ. Trimming removed 5 bases at V and 0 bases at J, with 4 bases between. The CDR3 is made up of 12 amino acids. The CDR3 loop is CASSLANYGYTF. The CDR3 nucleotides are TGTGCCAGCAGCTTAGCTAACTATGGCTACACCTTC.

The chain is built from TRBV9 and TRBJ2-1, with D possibly being TRBD2 (6 bases). CDR3 length: 15 amino acids. V dropped 4 bases and J dropped 4 bases, with 15 bases sitting between them. Germline-derived CDR1 and CDR2 are SGDLS and YYNGEE. The CDR3, as DNA: TGTGCCAGCAGCCCCGGCGGGGACTGGTACAATGAGCAGTTCTTC. Translation: CASSPGGDWYNEQFF. Based on the CDR3 plus reference TRBV9 and TRBJ2-1, the full variable domain is DSGVTQTPKHLITATGQRVTLRCSPRSGDLSVYWYQQSLDQGLQFLIQYYNGEERAKGNILERFSAQQFPDLHSELNLSSLELGDSALYFCASSPGGDWYNEQFFGPGTRLTVL.

The V call is TRBV6-7, the J call TRBJ2-7, with 7 bases fitting TRBD2. TRBV6-7 counts as an open reading frame of uncertain function. V shed 4 bases, J shed 2 bases, and the junction held 20 bases outside the gene matches. The CDR3 is 19 residues long. This chain's CDR3 is CASSLWPGLAAPGTYEQYF. The CDR3, as DNA: TGTGCCAGCAGTTTATGGCCGGGGCTAGCGGCCCCCGGGACCTACGAGCAGTACTTC.

A few counts support this clone. CDR3 sequence reads: CSVEITDSYEQYF. The CDR3 DNA sequence: TGCAGCGTTGAGATCACAGACTCCTACGAGCAGTACTTC. The chain recombines TRBV29-1 with TRBJ2-7; the D is unclear. From germline, CDR1 is SQVTM and CDR2 ANQGSEA. The V end lost 3 bases, the J end lost 0 bases, and 9 bases lay between the germline ends. The length of the CDR3 is 13 residues.

As concerns this clone: Possible read error: a much larger clone is one base away. V usage is TRBV5-4 and J usage is TRBJ2-7; unclear D gene. V lost 0 bases to trimming and J lost 0 bases, with 13 bases between them. This CDR3 has 16 amino acids. Per the germline V gene, CDR1 is SGHNT and CDR2 is YYREEE (reference sequence). The CDR3 is CASSLDLTVSSYEQYF. CDR3 DNA sequence: TGTGCCAGCAGCTTGGATTTGACCGTCAGCTCCTACGAGCAGTACTTC.

This sequence joins TRBV20-1 and TRBJ2-3, with no clear D. From germline, CDR1 is DFQATT and CDR2 SNEGSKA (reference sequence). The CDR3 length is 10 residues. V was clipped by 6 bases and J by 7 bases, with 8 bases between them. The CDR3 region has the DNA TGCAGTGCCCCCGGTCATACGCAGTATTTT. This translates into CSAPGHTQYF.

This clone was seen only a few times. The CDR3 DNA reads TGTGCCAGCAGTCTAGCGGGTCCCTACGAGCAGTACTTC. Amino acid sequence: CASSLAGPYEQYF. The chain couples TRBV6-1 to TRBJ2-7, with 8 bases lining up with TRBD2. Per the germline V gene, CDR1 is MNHNS and CDR2 is SASEGT. The junction had 2 bases not matched to a gene; V was cut back by 5 bases and J by 2 bases. This CDR3 contains 13 residues.

The chain carries TRBV27 and TRBJ2-7, with 8 bases fitting TRBD2. Losses at the gene ends were 5 bases for V and 3 bases for J; bases not matched to a gene: 18. CDR3 length: 18 amino acids. Germline V gene sequence: CDR1 MNHEY, CDR2 SMNVEV (reference sequence). Here the CDR3 DNA reads TGTGCCAGCAGTACCCTCCTCACCGGGGGGGGGCGCGACTACGAGCAGTACTTC. This translates into CASSTLLTGGGRDYEQYF.

This clone was recorded a few times. The V call is TRBV7-2, the J call TRBJ2-7; 8 bases fit TRBD2. The CDR3 is 16 residues long. Trimming removed 2 bases from V and 2 bases from J; junction bases left unmatched: 8. The germline V gene encodes CDR1 SGHTA and CDR2 FQGNSA. CDR3 coding DNA: TGTGCCAGCAGCTTATGGAGACTAGCGCCTCCCTACGAGCAGTACTTC. It specifies CASSLWRLAPPYEQYF.

The chain has TRBV7-9 and TRBJ2-2, with D maybe TRBD2 (5 bases). V lost 5 bases, J lost 7 bases, and 14 bases lay in between. There are 14 residues in the CDR3. CDR1 and CDR2 (germline): SEHNR, FQNEAQ (reference sequence). CDR3 nucleotides: TGTGCCAGCAGCCAAGCTAGCTCGAGCGGGGAGCTGTTTTTT. Amino acid sequence: CASSQASSSGELFF.

This chain links TRBV19 with TRBJ2-2; D gene ambiguous. The CDR3 has 12 residues. CDR1 and CDR2 from the germline V gene are LNHDA and SQIVND (reference sequence). V shed 3 bases and J shed 7 bases, with 6 bases lying between them. DNA of the CDR3: TGTGCCAGTAGTATCCCAATCGGGGAGCTGTTTTTT. It yields the protein CASSIPIGELFF.

This clone qualifies as large (0.1 to 1%). The chain uses TRBV5-1 and TRBJ2-7; weak D call: TRBD2 (5 bases). The V end was cut by 1 base, the J end by 3 bases, with 8 bases between. CDR1 is SGHRS, CDR2 YFSETQ, per germline. The CDR3 contains 13 residues. The CDR3 coding sequence is TGCGCCAGCAGCTTGTATCGGGACTACGAGCAGTACTTC. Its protein product is CASSLYRDYEQYF.

The V call is TRBV6-6, the J call TRBJ2-6, with D unresolved. Germline values: CDR1 MNHNY, CDR2 SVGAGI (reference sequence). The CDR3 covers 12 residues. V shed 5 bases and J shed 2 bases, with 1 base lying between them. CDR3 loop: CASSPGANVLTF. DNA of the CDR3: TGTGCCAGCAGTCCTGGGGCCAACGTCCTGACTTTC.

This clone rates as medium-sized. V gene TRBV4-3 combines with J gene TRBJ2-1, with TRBD2 matching 8 bases. Germline CDR1 is LGHNA and CDR2 is YSLEER. V gave up 0 bases and J gave up 4 bases; unmatched junction bases: 5. CDR3 length: 16 residues. The CDR3 spells CASSQDWLAGYNEQFF. Here the CDR3 DNA reads TGCGCCAGCAGCCAAGATTGGCTAGCGGGTTACAATGAGCAGTTCTTC.

This clone has just a few counts. An end of the junction differs from the germline gene, which may be a read error. J is TRBJ2-1 and V is TRBV6-5, with TRBD2 matching 7 bases. This CDR3 is built from 13 residues. Per germline, CDR1 MNHEY and CDR2 SVGAGI. CDR3 amino acids: CASSYGDYYEQFF. In DNA, the CDR3 is TGTGCCAGCAGTTACGGGGACTACTATGAGCAGTTCTTC.

This clone was recorded a few times. Other DNA sequences in this sample translate to the same CDR3. The chain employs TRBV7-2 and TRBJ2-1, with TRBD2 as a possible D gene (5 bases). Germline lookup yields CDR1 SGHTA and CDR2 FQGNSA. The CDR3 has 13 amino acids. Trimming shortened V by 5 bases and J by 4 bases, and 9 bases separated the two germline ends. The CDR3 region is CASSPPGYNEQFF. CDR3 in DNA: TGTGCCAGCAGCCCACCGGGGTACAATGAGCAGTTCTTC.

To note about this clone: Sequence at one end of the junction differs from germline and may be a read error. The chain uses TRBV5-4 and TRBJ2-7, with D possibly being TRBD1 or TRBD2 (7 bases each). From germline, CDR1 is SGHNT and CDR2 YYREEE (reference sequence). The CDR3 sequence is 15 residues long. CDR3 amino acids: CASSLPRDRDYERYF. Written as DNA, the CDR3 is TGCGCCAGCAGCTTGCCCCGTGACAGGGACTACGAGCGGTACTTC.

The V call is TRBV7-3, the J call TRBJ2-7; D gene ambiguous. Germline-derived CDR1 and CDR2 are SGHTA and FQGTGA. Trimming pared 3 bases from V and 7 bases from J, leaving 22 bases between. The CDR3 runs to 16 residues. CDR3: CASSFLGPKSEFEQYF. The CDR3 nucleotides read TGTGCCAGCAGCTTCCTAGGACCTAAAAGCGAATTTGAGCAGTACTTC.

The V gene is TRBV6-5, the J gene TRBJ1-1; TRBD1 matches 9 bases. Per germline, CDR1 MNHEY and CDR2 SVGAGI. The length of the CDR3 is 14 residues. With V trimmed by 6 bases and J by 4 bases, 6 bases remained unmatched. In DNA form, the CDR3 reads TGTGCCAGCAGCCTCGGACAGGGGATCACTGAAGCTTTCTTT. This sequence encodes CASSLGQGITEAFF.

The chain is built from TRBV11-1 and TRBJ1-2; 8 nucleotides line up with TRBD1. The CDR3 has 15 amino acids. Trimming took 4 bases from V and 4 from J; bases not matched to a gene: 8. CDR1 and CDR2 (germline): SGHAT, FQDESV (reference sequence). DNA of the CDR3: TGTGCCAGCAGCTCTAGCTCCCAGGGGGCCTATGGCTACACCTTC. The encoded protein is CASSSSSQGAYGYTF.

The rearrangement uses TRBV7-6 and TRBJ1-3; no clear D. Germline CDR1 reads SGHVS; CDR2 reads FNYEAQ. The CDR3 runs 13 residues. The V gene lost 1 base and the J gene lost 4 bases, with 5 bases spanning the gap. The DNA for the CDR3 is TGTGCCAGCAGCTTAGGGCCGGGAAACACCATATATTTT. Its protein is CASSLGPGNTIYF.

The chain carries TRBV4-3 and TRBJ2-5; no definite D call. The germline V gene has CDR1 LGHNA and CDR2 YSLEER. The CDR3 runs 15 residues. V was pared by 3 bases and J by 5 bases, with 16 bases between. Here the CDR3 DNA reads TGCGCCAGCAGCCAGGGTAGTAATGTTGGGGAGACCCAGTACTTC. This gives the protein CASSQGSNVGETQYF.

This clone was recorded a few times. The chain carries TRBV6-6 and TRBJ2-1, with D maybe TRBD2 (6 bases). V lost 0 bases and J lost 6, with 6 bases in between. There are 13 residues in the CDR3. Germline CDR1 and CDR2: MNHNY and SVGAGI (reference sequence). CDR3 residues: CASSYSEGNEQFF. The CDR3, as DNA: TGTGCCAGCAGTTACTCGGAGGGCAATGAGCAGTTCTTC.

The chain carries TRBV5-4 and TRBJ1-3; 7 bases align to TRBD1. The ends lost 1 base at V and 2 bases at J; junction bases unmatched: 0. The CDR3 consists of 14 residues. Germline assignment: CDR1 SGHNT and CDR2 YYREEE (reference sequence). In DNA form, the CDR3 reads TGTGCCAGCAGCTTGCAGGGGGCTGGAAACACCATATATTTT. Translated, it gives CASSLQGAGNTIYF.

This chain links TRBV7-9 with TRBJ2-3; 11 bases fit TRBD2. Germline CDR1 reads SEHNR; CDR2 reads FQNEAQ (reference sequence). Trimming removed 1 base from V and 0 bases from J; junction bases left unmatched: 9. The CDR3 has 19 amino acids. The CDR3 DNA reads as TGTGCCAGCAGCTTAGATTCGGGACTAGCGGAAACTAGCACAGATACGCAGTATTTT. Translating it yields CASSLDSGLAETSTDTQYF.

This clone was detected a few times. The chain carries TRBV7-3 and TRBJ2-5; weak D call: TRBD2 (5 bases). Germline V gene sequence: CDR1 SGHTA, CDR2 FQGTGA. V lost 3 bases to trimming and J lost 0 bases, with 14 bases between them. CDR3 size: 16 residues. The CDR3 is CASSFQVLVYQETQYF. The CDR3 DNA is TGTGCCAGCAGCTTTCAAGTACTAGTCTACCAAGAGACCCAGTACTTC.

This chain joins TRBV4-1 and TRBJ2-1; 14 bases fit TRBD2. This CDR3 is 21 amino acids long. CDR1 and CDR2 from the germline V gene are MGHRA and YSYEKL. Losses at the gene ends were 5 bases for V and 6 bases for J; bases not matched to a gene: 21. Written as DNA, the CDR3 is TGCGCCAGCAGCTTACAAATAAGACTAGCGGGAGGGCTTGGGCTAGGCAATGAGCAGTTCTTC. Translating it yields CASSLQIRLAGGLGLGNEQFF.

This clone was seen a few times. This rearrangement joins TRBV7-3 to TRBJ2-7; 10 bases line up with TRBD2. The CDR3 totals 15 residues. Germline V lookup: CDR1 SGHTA, CDR2 FQGTGA. The junction had 3 bases not matched to a gene; V was cut back by 1 base and J by 3 bases. CDR3 amino acids: CASSLRLAGDYEQYF. In DNA, the CDR3 is TGTGCCAGCAGCTTAAGGCTAGCGGGAGACTACGAGCAGTACTTC.

This clone is deemed large. V is TRBV2 and J is TRBJ2-7, with D possibly TRBD1 on 6 matching bases. Germline V lookup: CDR1 SNHLY, CDR2 FYNNEI. The germline V and J ends were trimmed by 9 bases and 1 base, with 13 bases remaining between them. The CDR3 runs to 13 residues. CDR3 sequence (DNA): TGTGCCAGTGGACCACAGGGATCCTACGAGCAGTACTTC. Residues: CASGPQGSYEQYF.

The gene calls are TRBV6-6 and TRBJ2-3; D is uncertain. This CDR3 contains 12 residues. The V gene lost 8 bases and the J gene lost 2 bases, with 8 bases spanning the gap. CDR1 MNHNY and CDR2 SVGAGI come from the germline V gene (reference sequence). CDR3 protein: CASGANTDTQYF. CDR3 DNA: TGTGCCAGCGGTGCCAACACAGATACGCAGTATTTT.